This T cell receptor (beta chain) was recovered during a study of T cell repertoires in cytomegalovirus infection. TCRdb reprocessed the reads via MiXCR and lists one record per CDR3 protein. Of 200,000 to 300,000 distinct CDR3 sequences in the sample, roughly 15% were seen once. CDR1 is ENHRY and CDR2 is SYGVKD in the germline V gene. The V and J ends lost 11 bases and 3 bases respectively, with 12 bases between them. The CDR3 contains 12 residues. Sequenced material: PBMCs. The sequence came from a human donor in good health (CMV status not recorded). Some clones in this sample may be carry-over from other donors' samples. This chain uses TRBV10-3 with TRBJ2-3; D may be TRBD2 (5 bases). The CDR3 nucleotides read TGTGCCTCTGACCGGGGAACAGATACGCAGTATTTT. The encoded protein is CASDRGTDTQYF.